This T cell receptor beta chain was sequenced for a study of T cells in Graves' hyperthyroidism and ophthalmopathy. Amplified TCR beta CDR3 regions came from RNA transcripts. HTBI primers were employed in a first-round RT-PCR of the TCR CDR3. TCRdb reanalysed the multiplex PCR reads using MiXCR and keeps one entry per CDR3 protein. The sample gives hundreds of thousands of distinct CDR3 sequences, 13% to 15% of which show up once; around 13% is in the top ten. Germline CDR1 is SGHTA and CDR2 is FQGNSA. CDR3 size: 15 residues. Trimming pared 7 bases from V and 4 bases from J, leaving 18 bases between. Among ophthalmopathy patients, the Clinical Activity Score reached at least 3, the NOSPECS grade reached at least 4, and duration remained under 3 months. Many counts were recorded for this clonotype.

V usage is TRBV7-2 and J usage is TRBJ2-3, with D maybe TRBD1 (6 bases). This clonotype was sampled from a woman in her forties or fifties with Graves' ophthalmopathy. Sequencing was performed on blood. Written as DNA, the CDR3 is TGTGCCAGCAAACCCCAAAGGACAGCGGCAGATACGCAGTATTTT. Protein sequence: CASKPQRTAADTQYF.